The rows below give T cell receptor beta chains drawn from one sample of a study of blood T cell repertoires in COVID-19. This table comes from immunoSEQ multiplex PCR, and its TCRdb copy is limited to in-frame clones, with some not included. Altogether 250,000 to 300,000 clones are present, around nine tenths being singletons, with the ten largest covering 11%. Sequencing was performed on peripheral blood. Receptors originate from a woman aged 25-40 years with COVID-19, enrolled during active disease. Both conserved end residues are part of each CDR3. Fields, in order: V gene, clone size, J gene, D gene, CDR3 DNA, CDR3 protein. D genes are given only for firm matches. Expanded clones are given a class, and other clones once, few, many or no size at all.

v_gene: TRBV19; abundance: -; j_gene: TRBJ1-1; d_gene: -; CDR3nt: TGTGCCAGTAGTATAGCAGGGTTCACTGAAGCTTTCTTT; CDR3aa: CASSIAGFTEAFF
v_gene: TRBV2; abundance: -; j_gene: TRBJ2-7; d_gene: -; CDR3nt: TGTGCCAGCAGCAGCTACGAGCAGTACTTC; CDR3aa: CASSSYEQYF
v_gene: TRBV4-1; abundance: -; j_gene: TRBJ2-5; d_gene: -; CDR3nt: TGCGCCAGCAGCCAAGTGGGGAGAGAGACCCAGTACTTC; CDR3aa: CASSQVGRETQYF
v_gene: TRBV19; abundance: -; j_gene: TRBJ2-7; d_gene: TRBD2; CDR3nt: TGTGCCAGTAGTACCCTTGGAGCGGGAGACTCCTACGAGCAGTACTTC; CDR3aa: CASSTLGAGDSYEQYF
v_gene: TRBV24-1; abundance: -; j_gene: TRBJ2-2; d_gene: -; CDR3nt: TGTGCCACCAGGGGCAGGACTACGACCGGGGAGCTGTTTTTT; CDR3aa: CATRGRTTTGELFF
v_gene: TRBV5-4; abundance: -; j_gene: TRBJ1-1; d_gene: TRBD1; CDR3nt: TGTGCCAGTTCCCGGGACAGGGGCCAGAACACTGAAGCTTTCTTT; CDR3aa: CASSRDRGQNTEAFF
v_gene: TRBV9; abundance: -; j_gene: TRBJ2-7; d_gene: -; CDR3nt: TGTGCCAGCAGCGCGACAGTGAACTCCTACGAGCAGTACTTC; CDR3aa: CASSATVNSYEQYF
v_gene: TRBV4-2; abundance: -; j_gene: TRBJ2-1; d_gene: TRBD2; CDR3nt: TGTGCCAGCAGCCAAGATCTGGCGGGAGGCATTTCCTACAATGAGCAGTTCTTC; CDR3aa: CASSQDLAGGISYNEQFF
v_gene: TRBV6-2/TRBV6-3; abundance: once; j_gene: TRBJ1-1; d_gene: TRBD1; CDR3nt: TGTGCCAGCAGTGGGGACAGGCGCAACACTGAAGCTTTCTTT; CDR3aa: CASSGDRRNTEAFF
v_gene: TRBV7-2; abundance: -; j_gene: TRBJ2-3; d_gene: TRBD1; CDR3nt: TGTGCCAGCAGCCCTCGGGACAGGGGGCGAGATACGCAGTATTTT; CDR3aa: CASSPRDRGRDTQYF
v_gene: TRBV5-1; abundance: -; j_gene: TRBJ1-2; d_gene: -; CDR3nt: TGCGCCAGCAGCTTGGCCGCGACTCGGGGCTATGGCTACACCTTC; CDR3aa: CASSLAATRGYGYTF
v_gene: TRBV19; abundance: -; j_gene: TRBJ2-7; d_gene: -; CDR3nt: TGTGCCAGTAGTATTAGTGACAGGAGCCACGAGCAGTACTTC; CDR3aa: CASSISDRSHEQYF
v_gene: TRBV2; abundance: few; j_gene: TRBJ1-5; d_gene: -; CDR3nt: TGTGCCAGCAGTGACGGGACAAACAATCAGCCCCAGCATTTT; CDR3aa: CASSDGTNNQPQHF
v_gene: TRBV27; abundance: -; j_gene: TRBJ2-7; d_gene: -; CDR3nt: TGTGCCAGCAGTTTATCGTGGGGCAACGAGCAGTACTTC; CDR3aa: CASSLSWGNEQYF
v_gene: TRBV27; abundance: -; j_gene: TRBJ2-1; d_gene: TRBD2; CDR3nt: TGTGCCAGCAGTTTGGGACTAGCGGGGCGCAATGAGCAGTTCTTC; CDR3aa: CASSLGLAGRNEQFF
v_gene: TRBV30; abundance: once; j_gene: TRBJ2-2; d_gene: -; CDR3nt: TGTGCCTGGAGTGTACTTATGAACACCGGGGAGCTGTTTTTT; CDR3aa: CAWSVLMNTGELFF
v_gene: TRBV27; abundance: -; j_gene: TRBJ1-2; d_gene: TRBD1; CDR3nt: TGTGCCAGCAGGCCGACAGGGGTCTCAGCTAACTATGGCTACACCTTC; CDR3aa: CASRPTGVSANYGYTF
v_gene: TRBV7-9; abundance: -; j_gene: TRBJ2-7; d_gene: TRBD1; CDR3nt: TGTGCCAGCAGCGCGGGACAGGGGGCGTACGAGCAGTACTTC; CDR3aa: CASSAGQGAYEQYF
v_gene: TRBV20-1; abundance: -; j_gene: TRBJ2-1; d_gene: TRBD2; CDR3nt: TGCAGTGCTAGTGGGGGGAGTAGCGGGATAGGTTCCTACAATGAGCAGTTCTTC; CDR3aa: CSASGGSSGIGSYNEQFF
v_gene: TRBV30; abundance: -; j_gene: TRBJ2-7; d_gene: TRBD1; CDR3nt: TGTGCCTGGAGTCTGACAGGGGGCGAGCAGTACTTC; CDR3aa: CAWSLTGGEQYF
v_gene: TRBV4-3; abundance: -; j_gene: TRBJ2-3; d_gene: -; CDR3nt: TGCGCCAGCAGCCACGGGTCAGATACGCAGTATTTT; CDR3aa: CASSHGSDTQYF
v_gene: TRBV5-6; abundance: -; j_gene: TRBJ1-2; d_gene: -; CDR3nt: TGTGCCAGCAGCCCGGGACTCGATGGGGGCTACACCTTC; CDR3aa: CASSPGLDGGYTF
v_gene: TRBV10-1; abundance: -; j_gene: TRBJ2-7; d_gene: -; CDR3nt: TGCGCCAGAAGCGGGTCCCACTACGAGCAGTACTTC; CDR3aa: CARSGSHYEQYF
v_gene: TRBV30; abundance: once; j_gene: TRBJ1-5; d_gene: TRBD1; CDR3nt: TGTGCCTGGAGCGACGGACAGGGCAATCAGCCCCAGCATTTT; CDR3aa: CAWSDGQGNQPQHF
v_gene: TRBV6-5; abundance: -; j_gene: TRBJ1-1; d_gene: -; CDR3nt: TGTGCCAGCCGGCGGGCTTTGGGCACTGAAGCTTTCTTT; CDR3aa: CASRRALGTEAFF
v_gene: TRBV20-1; abundance: -; j_gene: TRBJ1-4; d_gene: -; CDR3nt: TGCAGTGCGAGCCCTACTAAAAAACTGTTTTTT; CDR3aa: CSASPTKKLFF
v_gene: TRBV11-2; abundance: -; j_gene: TRBJ2-2; d_gene: -; CDR3nt: TGTGCCAGCAGCTCCCTTATTTACACCGGGGAGCTGTTTTTT; CDR3aa: CASSSLIYTGELFF
v_gene: TRBV28; abundance: -; j_gene: TRBJ2-5; d_gene: TRBD2; CDR3nt: TGTGCCAGCATGGGAGGGTTGACAGAGACCCAGTACTTC; CDR3aa: CASMGGLTETQYF
v_gene: TRBV27; abundance: -; j_gene: TRBJ2-3; d_gene: TRBD2; CDR3nt: TGTGCCAGCAGTTTTTGGACTAGCGGGAGGGATACGCAGTATTTT; CDR3aa: CASSFWTSGRDTQYF
v_gene: TRBV28; abundance: -; j_gene: TRBJ1-1; d_gene: TRBD1; CDR3nt: TGTGCCAGCAGTCTCTACAGGGGGGGGGCGAACACTGAAGCTTTCTTT; CDR3aa: CASSLYRGGANTEAFF
v_gene: TRBV6-2/TRBV6-3; abundance: few; j_gene: TRBJ2-1; d_gene: TRBD2; CDR3nt: TGTGCCAGCAGTAACGGACTAGCGGGAGAGGCCTTCTACAATGAGCAGTTCTTC; CDR3aa: CASSNGLAGEAFYNEQFF
v_gene: TRBV5-4; abundance: -; j_gene: TRBJ1-1; d_gene: TRBD1; CDR3nt: TGTGCCAGCAGCTTGCCGGGACAGATGAACACTGAAGCTTTCTTT; CDR3aa: CASSLPGQMNTEAFF
v_gene: TRBV7-2; abundance: -; j_gene: TRBJ2-3; d_gene: -; CDR3nt: TGTGCCAGCAGCTTAGCGTTCGGGTATCCAGATACGCAGTATTTT; CDR3aa: CASSLAFGYPDTQYF
v_gene: TRBV3-1/TRBV3-2; abundance: -; j_gene: TRBJ2-1; d_gene: TRBD2; CDR3nt: TGTGCCAGCAGCCAGGCTAGCGGGATCAATGAGCAGTTCTTC; CDR3aa: CASSQASGINEQFF
v_gene: TRBV7-2; abundance: few; j_gene: TRBJ1-2; d_gene: -; CDR3nt: TGTGCCAGCAGCTTAGCCCGGACAGTCAAGAACTATGGCTACACCTTC; CDR3aa: CASSLARTVKNYGYTF
v_gene: TRBV28; abundance: -; j_gene: TRBJ2-7; d_gene: TRBD1; CDR3nt: TGTGCCAGCAGTTGGGGCCAGACAGGGTTCTACGAGCAGTACTTC; CDR3aa: CASSWGQTGFYEQYF
v_gene: TRBV15; abundance: -; j_gene: TRBJ1-5; d_gene: -; CDR3nt: TGTGCCACCAGCAGAGATACAGGGCTAAGGCAGCCCCAGCATTTT; CDR3aa: CATSRDTGLRQPQHF
v_gene: TRBV6-5; abundance: few; j_gene: TRBJ1-5; d_gene: TRBD1; CDR3nt: TGTGCCAGCAGTTACGACGGACAGGCAAGTCAGCCCCAGCATTTT; CDR3aa: CASSYDGQASQPQHF
v_gene: TRBV25-1; abundance: -; j_gene: TRBJ1-1; d_gene: TRBD1; CDR3nt: TGTGCCAGCAGTGTACAGGGACAGGCAAGAACTGAAGCTTTCTTT; CDR3aa: CASSVQGQARTEAFF
v_gene: TRBV6-1; abundance: -; j_gene: TRBJ2-1; d_gene: TRBD2; CDR3nt: TGTGCCAGCAGTGAAGGGACTAGCGGCTACAATGAGCAGTTCTTC; CDR3aa: CASSEGTSGYNEQFF
v_gene: TRBV24-1; abundance: -; j_gene: TRBJ2-1; d_gene: TRBD2; CDR3nt: TGTGCCACCAGTGTCAGGACTAGCGGGAGTTCTGAGCAGTTCTTC; CDR3aa: CATSVRTSGSSEQFF
v_gene: TRBV18; abundance: -; j_gene: TRBJ2-1; d_gene: TRBD2; CDR3nt: TGTGCCAGCTCACCCGGGACTAGCAATGAGCAGTTCTTC; CDR3aa: CASSPGTSNEQFF
v_gene: TRBV6-6; abundance: -; j_gene: TRBJ2-7; d_gene: -; CDR3nt: TGTGCCAGCAACGGCGGGAAAGCCTACGAGCAGTACTTC; CDR3aa: CASNGGKAYEQYF
v_gene: TRBV20-1; abundance: -; j_gene: TRBJ1-1; d_gene: -; CDR3nt: TGCAGCGCGGGAGGCCTGCCTGAAGCTTTCTTT; CDR3aa: CSAGGLPEAFF
v_gene: TRBV21-1; abundance: -; j_gene: TRBJ1-1; d_gene: -; CDR3nt: TGTGCCAGCAGCAAAGTTTCGGCCTCGACGCGGGACACTGAAGCTTTCTTT; CDR3aa: CASSKVSASTRDTEAFF
v_gene: TRBV7-8; abundance: -; j_gene: TRBJ1-5; d_gene: -; CDR3nt: TGTGCCAGCAGCTTATTTACTAGGAATAGCAATCAGCCCCAGCATTTT; CDR3aa: CASSLFTRNSNQPQHF